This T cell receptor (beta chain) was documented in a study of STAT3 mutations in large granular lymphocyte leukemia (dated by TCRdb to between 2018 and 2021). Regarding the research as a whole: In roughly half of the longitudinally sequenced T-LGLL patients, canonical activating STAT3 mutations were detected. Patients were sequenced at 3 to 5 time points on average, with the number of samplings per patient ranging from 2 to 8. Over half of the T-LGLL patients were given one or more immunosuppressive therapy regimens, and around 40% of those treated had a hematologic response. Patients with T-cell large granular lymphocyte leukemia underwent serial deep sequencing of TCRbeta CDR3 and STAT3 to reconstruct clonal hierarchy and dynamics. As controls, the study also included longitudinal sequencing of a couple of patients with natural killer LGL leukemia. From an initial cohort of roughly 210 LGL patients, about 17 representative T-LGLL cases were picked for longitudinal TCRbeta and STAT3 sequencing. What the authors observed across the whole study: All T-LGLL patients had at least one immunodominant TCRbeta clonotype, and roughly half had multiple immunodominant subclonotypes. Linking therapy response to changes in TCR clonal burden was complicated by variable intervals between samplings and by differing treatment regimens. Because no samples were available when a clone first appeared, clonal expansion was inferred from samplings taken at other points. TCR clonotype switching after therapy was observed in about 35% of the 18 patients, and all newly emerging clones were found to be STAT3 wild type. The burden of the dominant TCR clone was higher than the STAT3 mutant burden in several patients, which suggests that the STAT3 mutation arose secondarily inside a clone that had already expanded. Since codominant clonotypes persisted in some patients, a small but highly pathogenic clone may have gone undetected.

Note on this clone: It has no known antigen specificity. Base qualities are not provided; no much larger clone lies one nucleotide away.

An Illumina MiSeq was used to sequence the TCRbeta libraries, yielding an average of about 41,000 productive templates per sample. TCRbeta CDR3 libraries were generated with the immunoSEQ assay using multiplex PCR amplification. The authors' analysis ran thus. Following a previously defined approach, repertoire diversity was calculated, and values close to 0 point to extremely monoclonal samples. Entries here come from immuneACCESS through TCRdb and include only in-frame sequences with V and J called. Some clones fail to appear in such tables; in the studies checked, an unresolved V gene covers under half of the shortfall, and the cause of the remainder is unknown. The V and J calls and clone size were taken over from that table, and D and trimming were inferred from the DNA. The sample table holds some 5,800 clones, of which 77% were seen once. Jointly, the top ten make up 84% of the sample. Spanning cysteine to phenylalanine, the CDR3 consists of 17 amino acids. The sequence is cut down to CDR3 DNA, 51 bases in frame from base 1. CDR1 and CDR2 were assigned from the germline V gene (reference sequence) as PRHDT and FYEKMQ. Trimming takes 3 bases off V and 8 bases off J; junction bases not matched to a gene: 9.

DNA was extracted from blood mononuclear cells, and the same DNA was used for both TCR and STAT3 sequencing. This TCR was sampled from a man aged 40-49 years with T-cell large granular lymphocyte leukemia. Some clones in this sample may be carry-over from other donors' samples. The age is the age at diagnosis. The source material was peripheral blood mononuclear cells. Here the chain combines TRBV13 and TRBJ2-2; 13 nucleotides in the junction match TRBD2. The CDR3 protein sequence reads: CASSFQGTSGISGELFF. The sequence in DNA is TGTGCCAGCAGCTTTCAAGGGACTAGCGGGATTAGTGGGGAGCTGTTTTTT.